The 22 T cell receptor beta chains below come from one sample, sequenced in a study of identical twins. TCRdb called the 5' RACE reads again in MiXCR, with one record for every CDR3 protein. The table records 690,000 or so distinct CDR3 sequences, roughly 6% of them present only once. The source material was naive T cells sorted from blood. These TCRs come from a young man in good health.

The sample holds a few counts of this clonotype. This rearrangement joins TRBV15 to TRBJ2-1, with D unclear. The CDR3 consists of 15 residues. Trimming took off 0 bases at V and 7 bases at J, with 13 bases between the two ends. CDR1 and CDR2 from the germline V gene are LNHNV and YYDKDF (reference sequence). CDR3 protein: CATSRDGLAGNEQFF. The CDR3 nucleotides read TGTGCCACCAGCAGAGATGGGCTGGCCGGTAATGAGCAGTTCTTC.

The sample holds many counts of this clonotype. V and J are TRBV27 and TRBJ2-1; D uncertain. From germline, CDR1 is MNHEY and CDR2 SMNVEV (reference sequence). The CDR3 is 12 residues long. Trimming took off 3 bases at V and 9 bases at J, with 9 bases between the two ends. CDR3 residues: CASSFVGFEQFF. The CDR3 DNA is TGTGCCAGCAGTTTCGTCGGGTTTGAGCAGTTCTTC.

This clonotype was seen many times. This chain uses TRBV20-1 with TRBJ1-2; D possibly corresponds to TRBD1 (5 bases). The germline V gene encodes CDR1 DFQATT and CDR2 SNEGSKA (reference sequence). This CDR3 has 12 residues. V shed 5 bases and J shed 2 bases, with 9 bases lying between them. In DNA form, the CDR3 reads TGCAGTGCTCCCGGGACGAACTATGGCTACACCTTC. Its translation: CSAPGTNYGYTF.

The sample holds many counts of this clonotype. CDR3 residues: CASSMDGLYEQYV. Written as DNA, the CDR3 is TGCGCCAGCAGCATGGACGGGCTATACGAGCAGTACGTC. The J gene is TRBJ2-7, the V gene TRBV5-1; D remains unclear. Germline lookup yields CDR1 SGHRS and CDR2 YFSETQ. The V end lost 4 bases, the J end lost 4 bases, and 12 bases lay between the germline ends. CDR3 size: 13 residues.

The gene calls are TRBV5-4 and TRBJ1-1, with D hard to call. The CDR3 totals 15 residues. CDR1 is SGHNT and CDR2 is YYREEE in the germline V gene (reference sequence). Trimming pared 5 bases from V and 2 bases from J, leaving 16 bases between. The CDR3 region has the DNA TGTGCCAGCAGTCCTAGCTCGGACGGCAACACTGAAGCTTTCTTT. Encoded protein: CASSPSSDGNTEAFF.

In this sample, this clonotype turned up many times. J is TRBJ2-3 and V is TRBV12-3 or TRBV12-4; maybe TRBD1 (5 bases). This CDR3 comprises 14 residues. Between the trimmed V and J ends, which lost 3 bases and 4 bases, there was a span of 11 bases. CDR3 DNA: TGTGCCAGCAGTTTGTGGGGCTCCGCAGATACGCAGTATTTT. Its protein is CASSLWGSADTQYF.

This clonotype was found many times. This chain links TRBV12-3 or TRBV12-4 with TRBJ1-2, with D unresolved. The CDR3 runs 15 residues. V was pared by 4 bases and J by 4 bases, with 16 bases between. In DNA form, the CDR3 reads TGTGCCAGCAGTTCCCGGCCCGATAGTCCCTATGGCTACACCTTC. Amino acids: CASSSRPDSPYGYTF.

This clonotype has at least ten counts. J is TRBJ1-5 and V is TRBV14; D is unresolved. The V end was cut by 0 bases, the J end by 5 bases, with 17 bases between. The CDR3 runs 17 residues. Germline V lookup: CDR1 SGHDN, CDR2 FVKESK. The CDR3, as DNA: TGTGCCAGCAGCCAAGATGAGAGGCCCGCGGACGATCAGCCCCAGCATTTT. Amino acids: CASSQDERPADDQPQHF.

The V gene is TRBV2, the J gene TRBJ2-3, with no clear D. The CDR3 sequence is 11 residues long. Germline CDR1 and CDR2: SNHLY and FYNNEI. V dropped 3 bases and J dropped 5 bases, with 3 bases sitting between them. CDR3 nucleotide sequence: TGTGCCAGCAGTGACGAAGATACGCAGTATTTT. This translates into CASSDEDTQYF.

This clonotype was counted many times. The chain has TRBV29-1 and TRBJ1-1; D not certain. The CDR3 totals 11 residues. Germline CDR1 is SQVTM and CDR2 is ANQGSEA. V lost 2 bases, J lost 1 base, and 2 bases lay in between. As DNA, the CDR3 is TGCAGCGTTGAATGGAACACTGAAGCTTTCTTT. Protein product: CSVEWNTEAFF.

This clonotype was seen repeatedly, ten times or more. The V and J genes are TRBV29-1 and TRBJ2-7; no reliable D call. This CDR3 is 13 amino acids long. V lost 4 bases, J lost 3 bases, and 13 bases lay in between. Looked up from germline, CDR1 is SQVTM and CDR2 is ANQGSEA. CDR3 sequence reads: CSVARLICYEQYF. In DNA, the CDR3 is TGCAGCGTTGCTAGACTGATCTGCTACGAGCAGTACTTC.

This clonotype was picked up many times. The chain uses TRBV15 and TRBJ2-5, with D uncertain. Trimming left V 0 bases short and J 4 bases short, with 12 bases between. Germline CDR1 reads LNHNV; CDR2 reads YYDKDF (reference sequence). The CDR3 totals 15 residues. The CDR3 coding sequence is TGTGCCACCAGCAGAGATCTTGCCGGGCGAGAGACCCAGTACTTC. Translating gives CATSRDLAGRETQYF.

The chain joins TRBV18 to TRBJ2-2; possibly TRBD2 for D (5 bases). The CDR3 covers 15 residues. Germline assignment: CDR1 KGHSH and CDR2 LQKENI. V lost 2 bases and J 3 bases, leaving 10 bases between the germline ends. In DNA form, the CDR3 reads TGTGCCAGCTCACCAACAAGCGGCCACACCGGGGAGCTGTTTTTT. As protein: CASSPTSGHTGELFF.

This clonotype showed up just a few times. CDR3 in amino acids: CASSVGTPTGELFF. The CDR3 coding sequence is TGTGCCAGCAGCGTAGGGACCCCCACCGGGGAGCTGTTTTTT. J is TRBJ2-2 and V is TRBV9; unclear D gene. The CDR3 is 14 residues long. Germline CDR1 reads SGDLS; CDR2 reads YYNGEE. V lost 0 bases and J 4 bases, leaving 7 bases between the germline ends.

This clonotype appeared many times. The V call is TRBV12-3 or TRBV12-4, the J call TRBJ1-6; D perhaps matches TRBD1 (5 bases). V was cut by 6 bases and J by 12 bases, with 12 bases left in between. The CDR3 is made up of 12 amino acids. The CDR3: CASRSTGVPLHF. CDR3 nucleotide sequence: TGTGCCAGCAGGTCCACAGGCGTACCCCTCCACTTT.

There are a few counts of this clonotype. The rearrangement links TRBV10-3 to TRBJ2-7; 9 bases map to TRBD1. Germline CDR1 ENHRY, CDR2 SYGVKD. The CDR3 totals 14 residues. Unmatched junction bases numbered 7, after V lost 6 bases and J lost 4 bases. CDR3 sequence reads: CAISVRQGDYEQYF. CDR3 DNA sequence: TGTGCCATCAGCGTTAGACAGGGGGATTACGAGCAGTACTTC.

The rearrangement uses TRBV18 and TRBJ2-5; D uncertain. Trimming left V 4 bases short and J 3 bases short, with 6 bases between. Germline CDR1 KGHSH, CDR2 LQKENI. CDR3 length equals 12 residues. The CDR3 bases are TGTGCCAGCTCACAAACAGAAGAGACCCAGTACTTC. This sequence encodes CASSQTEETQYF.

This clonotype was recorded many times. The chain carries TRBV7-2 and TRBJ2-5; D remains unclear. The CDR3 spans 13 residues. Germline values: CDR1 SGHTA, CDR2 FQGNSA. Trimming cost V 2 bases and J 3 bases, with 7 bases left between them. Written as DNA, the CDR3 is TGTGCCAGCAGCTTAAACCAAAAAGAGACCCAGTACTTC. Encoded protein: CASSLNQKETQYF.

This clonotype was observed at least ten times. The chain employs TRBV5-5 and TRBJ2-5; the match to TRBD1 covers 10 bases. The germline V gene has CDR1 SGHKS and CDR2 YYEKEE (reference sequence). This CDR3 is 16 amino acids long. V shed 6 bases and J 4 bases; nucleotides not matched to a gene: 12. The CDR3 is CASNTGGQGRLETQYF. CDR3 sequence (DNA): TGTGCCAGCAACACAGGGGGACAGGGGCGGTTAGAGACCCAGTACTTC.

About this clonotype itself: Since a much larger clone is just one base distant, this may be a read error. The chain couples TRBV4-2 to TRBJ2-7, with D unresolved. V was shortened by 1 base and J by 5 bases, with 12 bases between the two germline ends. CDR3 length: 14 amino acids. Germline V lookup: CDR1 LGHNA, CDR2 YNFKEQ. CDR3 in DNA: TGTGCCAGCAGCCAAGCCCAGGATTTCCACGAGCAGTACTTC. Its protein is CASSQAQDFHEQYF.

The chain carries TRBV7-2 and TRBJ2-3; a possible D gene is TRBD1 (5 bases). Trimming removed 4 bases at V and 2 bases at J, with 10 bases between. Germline CDR1 and CDR2: SGHTA and FQGNSA. The CDR3 has 14 residues. CDR3 region: CASSSRQITDTQYF. The CDR3 DNA is TGTGCCAGCAGCTCGCGACAGATCACAGATACGCAGTATTTT.

The rearrangement uses TRBV7-9 and TRBJ2-1; 11 nucleotides agree with TRBD2. The CDR3 runs 17 residues. V shed 1 base and J 4 bases; nucleotides not matched to a gene: 6. Germline V CDR1 and CDR2: SEHNR, FQNEAQ (reference sequence). Here the CDR3 reads CASSLGGGTSGYNEQFF. The CDR3 DNA reads as TGTGCCAGCAGCTTAGGCGGGGGGACTAGCGGATACAATGAGCAGTTCTTC. Full variable domain (outside the CDR3, taken from reference TRBV7-9 and TRBJ2-1): DTGVSQNPRHKITKRGQNVTFRCDPISEHNRLYWYRQTLGQGPEFLTYFQNEAQLEKSRLLSDRFSAERPKGSFSTLEIQRTEQGDSAMYLCASSLGGGTSGYNEQFFGPGTRLTVL.